This T cell receptor delta chain was retrieved from a study of gamma-delta chains in newborns, infants, children. Overall study: Innate gammadelta T cells reportedly expand polyclonally right after birth, driven by microbial exposure, per the title.

Only a few counts were recorded for this clone. TCRdb fed the reads into CATT to redo clone calling. The sample includes approximately 12,000 delta-chain clones, approximately 10% of them seen just once. The sample comprised blood. This TCR came from a child who was a newborn, infant or young child, either healthy, febrile or measles-vaccinated (not recorded which).

The CDR3, as DNA: TGTGCAGCCGCCCCTAGGACTGGGGGATACGGAACAATATTGTACACCGATAAACTCATCTTT. Amino acids: CAAAPRTGGYGTILYTDKLIF. The chain is built from TRAV29/DV5 and TRDJ1; 13 bases line up with TRDD3. There are 21 residues in the CDR3. V was pared by 5 bases and J by 0 bases, with 22 bases of the junction left unmatched. Germline loops: CDR1 NSMFDY, CDR2 ISSIKDK.